This T cell receptor (beta chain) was captured in a study of T cell repertoires in cytomegalovirus infection (dated by TCRdb to the late 2010s). Regarding the study in general: The HLA type of each donor mattered for the analysis, because public TCR beta signatures pointed to carriage of CMV infection along with the matching HLA type.

Broad study findings and their caveats: The ex vivo response was dominated by HLA-C-restricted CMV-specific TCR beta clonotypes, which also provided the single most frequent clonotype in two of eight donors. Cumulative frequency of public TCR beta family members discriminated carriers of CMV infection plus the relevant HLA type in this cohort and an independent approximately 340-donor cohort.

The germline V gene sets CDR1 to SNHLY and CDR2 to FYNNEI. The CDR3 runs 12 amino acids, cysteine and phenylalanine included. The read is trimmed to its CDR3 DNA, 36 bases read in frame from base 1. Trimming takes 8 bases from V and 3 bases from J, and the germline ends sit 10 bases apart. Sequenced on an Illumina HiSeq 1500. The public reads were reanalyzed by TCRdb: fastp trimming at Q25, MiXCR alignment, in-frame beta chains only. Every entry covers one CDR3 protein and lists the most common genes and DNA from its rows. This sample comprises roughly 720,000 distinct CDR3 sequences, roughly 36% of them detected only once. 2.8% of the sample goes to the ten largest clones. This clonotype showed up just a few times. No cognate antigen has been identified for it. No base qualities exist here, and no much larger clone lies one base off it.

The V and J genes are TRBV2 and TRBJ2-5; a tentative D match to TRBD2 spans 6 bases. Sequencing was carried out using PBMCs. This sequence was found in a human donor in good health (CMV status not recorded). Some clones in this sample may be carry-over from other donors' samples. The nucleotide sequence is TGTGCCAGCGGGGGGTTTAAAGAGACCCAGTACTTC. Its protein is CASGGFKETQYF.